A single sample gave rise to the 27 T cell receptor beta chains below, sequenced in a study of regulatory T cells in long-lasting Graves disease. Time point of the sample: persistent/refractory GD, antithyroid drugs over 5 years with positive TRAb. From PBMCs, RNA was extracted and then used to make the TCR library. Assembly of TCR beta libraries relied on iRepertoire HTBI primers together with Arm-PCR of CDR3 regions. TCRdb ran MiXCR on the multiplex PCR reads and lists one entry per CDR3 protein. The profile shows under 500,000 distinct CDR3 sequences, roughly 20% of them singletons. The source material was peripheral blood mononuclear cells (PBMCs), sampled when the disease was refractory, from a patient treated with antithyroid drugs. These receptors came from a female donor with Graves disease.

This clonotype was detected only a few times. This chain connects TRBV6-2 or TRBV6-3 to TRBJ1-1, with 7 bases identical to TRBD1. CDR3 length: 15 amino acids. The V and J ends lost 1 base and 0 bases, in that order; junction bases with no gene match: 2. Germline values: CDR1 MNHEY, CDR2 SVGEGT. The CDR3 sequence is CASSYWGQLNTEAFF. CDR3 bases: TGTGCCAGCAGTTACTGGGGACAGCTGAACACTGAAGCTTTCTTT.

The table lists this clonotype with many counts. This chain connects TRBV27 to TRBJ2-7, with a tentative D call TRBD2 (5 bases). Germline values: CDR1 MNHEY, CDR2 SMNVEV (reference sequence). Trimming removed 6 bases from V and 2 bases from J, with 11 bases in between. The CDR3 is made up of 13 amino acids. The CDR3 protein is CASSSRGPYEQYF. Written as DNA, the CDR3 is TGTGCCAGCAGCTCCCGAGGGCCCTACGAGCAGTACTTC.

The chain couples TRBV18 to TRBJ2-2; tentative D call: TRBD1 (6 bases). Germline lookup yields CDR1 KGHSH and CDR2 LQKENI. Trimming took 6 bases from V and 6 from J, leaving 20 bases between them. The CDR3 loop spans 16 amino acids. CDR3 bases: TGTGCCAGCTCCCCCTGGAACGACAGGACGGCCGGGGAGCTGTTTTTT. Amino acid sequence: CASSPWNDRTAGELFF.

This clonotype was seen repeatedly, ten times or more. This sequence joins TRBV12-3 or TRBV12-4 and TRBJ1-2; D is perhaps TRBD1 (5 bases). The CDR3 contains 13 residues. V dropped 6 bases and J dropped 4 bases, with 12 bases sitting between them. The CDR3 DNA follows: TGTGCCAGCAGCCTTGGGGGTATCTATGGCTACACCTTC. Translation gives CASSLGGIYGYTF.

In this sample, this clonotype turned up a few times. The chain links TRBV7-2 to TRBJ1-1, with a possible D match to TRBD1 (5 bases). This CDR3 contains 14 residues. CDR1 and CDR2 from the germline V gene are SGHTA and FQGNSA. Trimming removed 6 bases at V and 0 bases at J, with 11 bases between. As DNA, the CDR3 is TGTGCCAGCAGGGCGGGACCAATGAACACTGAAGCTTTCTTT. The encoded protein is CASRAGPMNTEAFF. The variable domain in full, completed from reference TRBV7-2 and TRBJ1-1, reads GAGVSQSPSNKVTEKGKDVELRCDPISGHTALYWYRQSLGQGLEFLIYFQGNSAPDKSGLPSDRFSAERTGGSVSTLTIQRTQQEDSAVYLCASRAGPMNTEAFFGQGTRLTVV.

The V and J genes are TRBV20-1 and TRBJ1-6, with D tentatively TRBD1 (5 bases). The CDR3 spans 14 residues. V lost 6 bases and J 7 bases, leaving 16 bases between the germline ends. Per the germline V gene, CDR1 is DFQATT and CDR2 is SNEGSKA (reference sequence). The DNA for the CDR3 is TGCAGTGCCCCCCCACCAGAGGGGAATTCACCCCTCCACTTT. It specifies CSAPPPEGNSPLHF.

This clonotype was counted many times. The rearrangement links TRBV30 to TRBJ1-4; 11 bases are shared with TRBD1. The V segment lost 2 bases and the J segment 8 bases; nucleotides outside the gene matches: 4. CDR3 size: 14 residues. Germline CDR1 GTSNPN, CDR2 SVGIG (reference sequence). CDR3 in amino acids: CAWSKDRGREKLFF. The CDR3 DNA follows: TGTGCCTGGAGTAAGGACAGGGGGCGCGAAAAACTGTTTTTT.

The chain combines TRBV6-2 or TRBV6-3 with TRBJ1-1; TRBD1 matches at 9 bases. Germline values: CDR1 MNHEY, CDR2 SVGEGT. The ends lost 2 bases at V and 3 bases at J; junction bases unmatched: 10. This CDR3 comprises 17 residues. The CDR3 reads CASSYETGGEEYTEAFF. In DNA, the CDR3 is TGTGCCAGCAGTTACGAAACAGGGGGCGAGGAATACACTGAAGCTTTCTTT.

The chain carries TRBV15 and TRBJ2-2; maybe TRBD2 (6 bases). Trimming removed 0 bases from V and 4 bases from J, with 6 bases in between. The germline gives CDR1 LNHNV, CDR2 YYDKDF (reference sequence). CDR3 size: 14 residues. Here the CDR3 reads CATSREGGTGELFF. CDR3 nucleotide sequence: TGTGCCACCAGCAGAGAGGGGGGCACCGGGGAGCTGTTTTTT.

The rearrangement links TRBV2 to TRBJ2-3; 9 bases are a match to TRBD1. The CDR3 spans 15 residues. The germline CDR1 and CDR2 sequences are SNHLY and FYNNEI. J lost 3 bases, V lost 7 bases, and 8 bases had no gene match. CDR3 amino acids: CASKEDRGGTDTQYF. The CDR3 DNA sequence: TGTGCCAGCAAAGAGGACAGGGGAGGAACAGATACGCAGTATTTT.

V and J are TRBV20-1 and TRBJ2-7, with 7 nucleotides matching TRBD1. The CDR3 has 14 residues. V was pared by 5 bases and J by 5 bases, with 12 bases of the junction left unmatched. Germline-derived CDR1 and CDR2 are DFQATT and SNEGSKA (reference sequence). The CDR3 is CSAGFEGAENEQYF. The CDR3 nucleotides are TGCAGTGCTGGATTCGAGGGGGCGGAGAACGAGCAGTACTTC.

This clonotype has more than one count but fewer than ten. The rearrangement uses TRBV5-1 and TRBJ1-2; D not certain. The CDR3 contains 15 residues. V lost 2 bases and J lost 0, with 11 bases in between. Germline V CDR1 and CDR2: SGHRS, YFSETQ. The DNA for the CDR3 is TGCGCCAGCAGCTTCGCGATGGGGACTAACTATGGCTACACCTTC. Translation: CASSFAMGTNYGYTF. Supplemented by reference TRBV5-1 and TRBJ1-2, the full variable domain reads KAGVTQTPRYLIKTRGQQVTLSCSPISGHRSVSWYQQTPGQGLQFLFEYFSETQRNKGNFPGRFSGRQFSNSRSEMNVSTLELGDSALYLCASSFAMGTNYGYTFGSGTRLTVV.

This clonotype was seen ten or more times. This rearrangement joins TRBV20-1 to TRBJ1-2; 7 bases are shared with TRBD1. The CDR3 has 13 amino acids. The V and J ends lost 2 bases and 5 bases, in that order; junction bases with no gene match: 5. The germline V gene encodes CDR1 DFQATT and CDR2 SNEGSKA (reference sequence). CDR3: CSARRGREYGYTF. The CDR3 DNA is TGCAGTGCTAGAAGGGGGCGAGAATATGGCTACACCTTC.

The chain is built from TRBV20-1 and TRBJ2-7, with D perhaps matching TRBD2 (5 bases). From germline, CDR1 is DFQATT and CDR2 SNEGSKA (reference sequence). Trimming removed 3 bases from V and 0 bases from J, with 6 bases in between. The length of the CDR3 is 12 residues. The CDR3 region has the DNA TGCAGTGCTAGCCGGGGCTCCTACGAGCAGTACTTC. Translation: CSASRGSYEQYF.

At least ten counts were recorded for this clonotype. This chain connects TRBV11-2 to TRBJ2-7, with TRBD1 matching 8 bases. The germline V gene encodes CDR1 SGHAT and CDR2 FQNNGV. This CDR3 contains 15 residues. Trimming removed 0 bases from V and 5 bases from J; junction bases left unmatched: 6. The CDR3: CASSLEVTGAHEQYF. CDR3 DNA: TGTGCCAGCAGCTTAGAGGTGACAGGGGCCCACGAGCAGTACTTC. Full variable domain (outside the CDR3, taken from reference TRBV11-2 and TRBJ2-7): EAGVAQSPRYKIIEKRQSVAFWCNPISGHATLYWYQQILGQGPKLLIQFQNNGVVDDSQLPKDRFSAERLKGVDSTLKIQPAKLEDSAVYLCASSLEVTGAHEQYFGPGTRLTVT.

The rearrangement uses TRBV20-1 and TRBJ2-7, with TRBD1 matching over 7 bases. The CDR3 runs to 13 residues. Germline V CDR1 and CDR2: DFQATT, SNEGSKA (reference sequence). V dropped 4 bases and J dropped 3; count of bases not matched to a gene: 6. CDR3 nucleotide sequence: TGCAGTGCTACGACAGGGCACGGCTACGAGCAGTACTTC. It is translated as CSATTGHGYEQYF.

V gene TRBV20-1 combines with J gene TRBJ1-1, with D possibly matching TRBD1 (5 bases). CDR3 length equals 12 residues. Between the trimmed V and J ends, which lost 1 base and 6 bases, there was a span of 9 bases. CDR1 and CDR2 from the germline V gene are DFQATT and SNEGSKA (reference sequence). The CDR3 nucleotides read TGCAGTGCTAGAGGGGGGGGTTCTGAAGCTTTCTTT. As protein: CSARGGGSEAFF.

V is TRBV28 and J is TRBJ1-1; D gene ambiguous. Between the trimmed V and J ends, which lost 4 bases and 1 base, there was a span of 13 bases. Looked up from germline, CDR1 is MDHEN and CDR2 is SYDVKM. CDR3 length equals 15 residues. CDR3 region: CASSYPPKGNTEAFF. The CDR3 DNA reads TGTGCCAGCAGTTATCCTCCCAAAGGGAACACTGAAGCTTTCTTT.

The V call is TRBV5-1, the J call TRBJ1-2; no reliable D call. V was clipped by 0 bases and J by 5 bases, with 14 bases between them. Looked up from germline, CDR1 is SGHRS and CDR2 is YFSETQ. The CDR3 loop spans 15 amino acids. CDR3 coding DNA: TGCGCCAGCAGCTTGGACGGTCAGCCGGTATATGGCTACACCTTC. Protein product: CASSLDGQPVYGYTF. Supplemented by reference TRBV5-1 and TRBJ1-2, the full variable domain reads KAGVTQTPRYLIKTRGQQVTLSCSPISGHRSVSWYQQTPGQGLQFLFEYFSETQRNKGNFPGRFSGRQFSNSRSEMNVSTLELGDSALYLCASSLDGQPVYGYTFGSGTRLTVV.

This clonotype was seen just once. The J gene is TRBJ2-7, the V gene TRBV7-8; no firm D call. This CDR3 comprises 14 residues. Germline V gene sequence: CDR1 SGHVS, CDR2 FQNEAQ. Between the trimmed V and J ends, which lost 1 base and 0 bases, there was a span of 7 bases. In DNA, the CDR3 is TGTGCCAGCAGCTTAGGGTCCCTCTCCTACGAGCAGTACTTC. Protein product: CASSLGSLSYEQYF. Complete variable domain (other parts from reference TRBV7-8 and TRBJ2-7): GAGVSQSPRYKVAKRGQDVALRCDPISGHVSLFWYQQALGQGPEFLTYFQNEAQLDKSGLPSDRFFAERPEGSVSTLKIQRTQQEDSAVYLCASSLGSLSYEQYFGPGTRLTVT.

Ten or more counts support this clonotype. This chain connects TRBV6-5 to TRBJ2-7; 7 nucleotides agree with TRBD1. Per the germline V gene, CDR1 is MNHEY and CDR2 is SVGAGI. V was clipped by 2 bases and J by 3 bases; unmatched bases: 7. The CDR3 has 15 amino acids. The CDR3 coding sequence is TGTGCCAGCAGTTACATAGGGGACAGTGGCTACGAGCAGTACTTC. The encoded protein is CASSYIGDSGYEQYF.

This clonotype came up a few times. This chain joins TRBV20-1 and TRBJ2-5, with 11 bases that match TRBD2. CDR1 and CDR2 from the germline V gene are DFQATT and SNEGSKA (reference sequence). This CDR3 contains 14 residues. V dropped 5 bases and J dropped 2; count of bases not matched to a gene: 4. The CDR3 spells CSAGGTSGQETQYF. CDR3 in DNA: TGCAGTGCTGGGGGGACTAGCGGACAAGAGACCCAGTACTTC.

The V call is TRBV15, the J call TRBJ2-5; TRBD2 is a possible D gene (6 bases). This CDR3 contains 14 residues. V lost 3 bases to trimming and J lost 2 bases, with 10 bases between them. Per germline, CDR1 LNHNV and CDR2 YYDKDF (reference sequence). The CDR3: CATSRTSRQETQYF. The CDR3 DNA follows: TGTGCCACCAGCAGGACTAGTCGGCAAGAGACCCAGTACTTC.

The rearrangement joins TRBV6-5 to TRBJ2-2, with D perhaps TRBD1 (6 bases). Trimming cost V 4 bases and J 4 bases, with 13 bases left between them. The CDR3 spans 15 residues. In germline, CDR1 is MNHEY, CDR2 SVGAGI. DNA for the CDR3: TGTGCCAGCAGTTTGGGACATTTCTCCACCGGGGAGCTGTTTTTT. The encoded protein is CASSLGHFSTGELFF.

This chain joins TRBV11-2 and TRBJ1-2, with D perhaps TRBD1 (5 bases). Germline-derived CDR1 and CDR2 are SGHAT and FQNNGV. V gave up 1 base and J gave up 6 bases, with 21 bases separating them. There are 17 residues in the CDR3. CDR3 DNA sequence: TGTGCCAGCAGCTTAGTAGGGCAACGGGACCGGGCCCATGGCTACACCTTC. Protein product: CASSLVGQRDRAHGYTF.

V usage is TRBV11-2 and J usage is TRBJ2-7; the D gene is possibly TRBD2 (5 bases). This CDR3 contains 13 residues. V lost 3 bases to trimming and J lost 2 bases, with 8 bases between them. CDR1 SGHAT and CDR2 FQNNGV come from the germline V gene. CDR3 in amino acids: CASSFGSTYEQYF. CDR3 bases: TGTGCCAGCAGCTTTGGGAGTACCTACGAGCAGTACTTC.

This clonotype came up many times. V is TRBV20-1 and J is TRBJ2-7, with D possibly being TRBD1 or TRBD2 (5 bases each). The CDR3 spans 14 residues. The V and J ends lost 3 bases and 2 bases respectively, with 14 bases between them. Germline CDR1 and CDR2: DFQATT and SNEGSKA (reference sequence). For the CDR3, the DNA is TGCAGTGCTAGGACCCCGGGACGGCCCTACGAGCAGTACTTC. Amino acids: CSARTPGRPYEQYF.